The 12 T cell receptor beta chains presented below share a single source sample, sequenced in a study of T-cell reconstitution after alpha-beta-depleted transplantation in children. The library targeted TCRbeta and was prepared with unique molecular identifiers. Each CDR3 protein gets one entry after TCRdb re-called the PCR reads with MiXCR. The profile shows more than 90,000 distinct CDR3 sequences, roughly 8% of them singletons. This specimen consisted of PBMCs from the stem cell graft donor, obtained from the stem cell graft. The receptors were gathered from a human donor who donated a stem cell graft to a child with congenital amegakaryocytic thrombocytopenia.

In its sample, this clonotype was seen many times. This chain connects TRBV4-1 to TRBJ1-5, with D possibly matching TRBD1 (5 bases). Trimming shortened V by 0 bases and J by 1 base, and 16 bases separated the two germline ends. This CDR3 region has 18 residues. Germline V gene sequence: CDR1 MGHRA, CDR2 YSYEKL. The CDR3 region has the DNA TGCGCCAGCAGCCAAGAGGGGGGTTCATGGCGAAGCAATCAGCCCCAGCATTTT. Encoded protein: CASSQEGGSWRSNQPQHF.

This clonotype was observed many times. The genes are TRBV5-1 and TRBJ1-1; D is possibly TRBD1 (6 bases). V gave up 9 bases and J gave up 4 bases, with 16 bases separating them. From germline, CDR1 is SGHRS and CDR2 YFSETQ. The CDR3 covers 13 residues. The CDR3 region is CATKRGTSTEAFF. The CDR3 nucleotides read TGCGCCACCAAAAGGGGGACGAGCACTGAAGCTTTCTTT.

At least ten counts were recorded for this clonotype. This rearrangement joins TRBV28 to TRBJ2-1, with D hard to call. There are 12 residues in the CDR3. V was shortened by 3 bases and J by 8 bases, with 8 bases between the two germline ends. Germline V lookup: CDR1 MDHEN, CDR2 SYDVKM. The CDR3 DNA is TGTGCCAGCAGTTTTAATGGGGATGAGCAGTTCTTC. Its protein is CASSFNGDEQFF.

This clonotype was counted between two and nine times. Germline is not matched at one junction end, which may reflect a read error. This sequence joins TRBV20-1 and TRBJ1-5; TRBD1 is a possible D gene (6 bases). Per germline, CDR1 DFQATT and CDR2 SNEGSKA (reference sequence). The CDR3 consists of 16 residues. CDR3 coding DNA: TGCTGTGCTAGACCCGGAGGGGGGGTGGGGAATCAGCCCCAGCATTTT. This encodes CCARPGGGVGNQPQHF.

This clonotype was seen many times. J is TRBJ2-7 and V is TRBV5-1; D might be TRBD2 (6 bases). Trimming pared 4 bases from V and 5 bases from J, leaving 19 bases between. Germline V gene sequence: CDR1 SGHRS, CDR2 YFSETQ. The CDR3 is made up of 15 amino acids. The CDR3 here is CASSLLGGARDEQYF. CDR3 DNA: TGCGCCAGCAGCCTCCTAGGAGGGGCTCGGGACGAGCAGTACTTC.

This clonotype turned up a few times. The chain recombines TRBV11-3 with TRBJ2-2; TRBD2 might be the D (6 bases). The V gene lost 5 bases and the J gene lost 7 bases, with 11 bases spanning the gap. CDR1 is SGHNT and CDR2 is YENEEA in the germline V gene. The CDR3 is 13 residues long. The CDR3 sequence: CASSPGGRGELFF. The CDR3 DNA sequence: TGTGCCAGCAGCCCCGGAGGGCGCGGGGAGCTGTTTTTT.

This clonotype was seen many times. The rearrangement uses TRBV5-5 and TRBJ2-5; tentative D call: TRBD2 (5 bases). There are 15 residues in the CDR3. The germline gives CDR1 SGHKS, CDR2 YYEKEE (reference sequence). V dropped 4 bases and J dropped 3 bases, with 16 bases sitting between them. The CDR3 region has the DNA TGTGCCAGCAGCGCCTTAGGAGGATGGGAAGAGACCCAGTACTTC. This translates into CASSALGGWEETQYF.

This clonotype was observed at least ten times. V usage is TRBV7-9 and J usage is TRBJ2-7; D call uncertain. CDR3 length: 14 residues. Germline CDR1 reads SEHNR; CDR2 reads FQNEAQ (reference sequence). With 3 bases removed from V and 0 bases from J, the gap between germline ends came to 9 bases. CDR3 bases: TGTGCCAGCAGCTTCGAGACTGACTCCTACGAGCAGTACTTC. Its protein is CASSFETDSYEQYF.

This clonotype was seen at least ten times. The chain recombines TRBV7-2 with TRBJ2-2, with 7 positions matching TRBD2. Germline V CDR1 and CDR2: SGHTA, FQGNSA. V was pared by 8 bases and J by 7 bases, with 16 bases of the junction left unmatched. The CDR3 runs 16 residues. The CDR3 DNA follows: TGTGCCAGCTGCCCTTATGGGGAGGGCTCCGGCGGGGAGCTGTTTTTT. It yields the protein CASCPYGEGSGGELFF.

This clonotype came up many times. The rearrangement uses TRBV7-8 and TRBJ2-3, with 12 bases lining up with TRBD2. In germline, CDR1 is SGHVS, CDR2 FQNEAQ. The trim removed 5 bases at V and 2 bases at J, leaving 11 bases unmatched. This CDR3 comprises 18 residues. CDR3 sequence (DNA): TGTGCCAGCAGCACAGGACTAGCGGGACGTAAGCTCACAGATACGCAGTATTTT. Its translation: CASSTGLAGRKLTDTQYF.

This clonotype was found many times. This chain uses TRBV5-5 with TRBJ1-5; D gene uncertain. The CDR3 is made up of 13 amino acids. Trimming cost V 2 bases and J 7 bases, with 10 bases left between them. In germline, CDR1 is SGHKS, CDR2 YYEKEE (reference sequence). As DNA, the CDR3 is TGTGCCAGCAGCTTTGGATTAGAACAGCCCCAGCATTTT. Its protein is CASSFGLEQPQHF. Drawing the rest from reference TRBV5-5 and TRBJ1-5, the complete variable domain is DAGVTQSPTHLIKTRGQQVTLRCSPISGHKSVSWYQQVLGQGPQFIFQYYEKEERGRGNFPDRFSARQFPNYSSELNVNALLLGDSALYLCASSFGLEQPQHFGDGTRLSIL.

Many counts were recorded for this clonotype. The CDR3 reads CATSEPKEDTQYF. The CDR3 DNA sequence: TGTGCCACCAGTGAACCTAAGGAGGATACGCAGTATTTT. This sequence joins TRBV24-1 and TRBJ2-3; D gene uncertain. The CDR3 has 13 amino acids. The germline V gene encodes CDR1 KGHDR and CDR2 SFDVKD. V shed 4 bases and J shed 6 bases, with 10 bases lying between them.